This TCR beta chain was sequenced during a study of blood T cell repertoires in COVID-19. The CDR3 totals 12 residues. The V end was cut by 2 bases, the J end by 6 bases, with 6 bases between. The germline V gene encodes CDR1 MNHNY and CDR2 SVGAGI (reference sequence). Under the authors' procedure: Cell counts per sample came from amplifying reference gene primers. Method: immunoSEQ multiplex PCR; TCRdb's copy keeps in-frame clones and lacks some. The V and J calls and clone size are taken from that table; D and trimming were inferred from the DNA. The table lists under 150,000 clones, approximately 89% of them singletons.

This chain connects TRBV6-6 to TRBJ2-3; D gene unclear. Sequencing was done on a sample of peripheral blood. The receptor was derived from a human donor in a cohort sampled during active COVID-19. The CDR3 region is CASSYLSDTQYF. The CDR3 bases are TGTGCCAGCAGTTACCTTTCCGATACGCAGTATTTT.